The 17 T cell receptor beta chains listed next were all sequenced from one sample in a study of blood T cell repertoires in COVID-19. Only in-frame clones appear in the TCRdb table, and some are missing; sequencing was by immunoSEQ multiplex PCR. This sample has about 200,000 clones; around 83% occur once, and the top ten carry around 5.2%. The material sequenced was peripheral blood. These receptors were taken from a woman aged 80 or older with acute or convalescent COVID-19.

The rearrangement joins TRBV2 to TRBJ2-7; TRBD1 matches 8 bases. V lost 4 bases, J lost 3 bases, and 5 bases stayed unmatched. Germline V lookup: CDR1 SNHLY, CDR2 FYNNEI. CDR3 size: 14 residues. The CDR3 sequence is CASSVDRAVYEQYF. CDR3 sequence (DNA): TGTGCCAGCAGTGTGGACAGGGCGGTCTACGAGCAGTACTTC. The entire variable domain, with the rest obtained from reference TRBV2 and TRBJ2-7, is as follows: EPEVTQTPSHQVTQMGQEVILRCVPISNHLYFYWYRQILGQKVEFLVSFYNNEISEKSEIFDDQFSVERPDGSNFTLKIRSTKLEDSAMYFCASSVDRAVYEQYFGPGTRLTVT.

The V and J genes are TRBV5-1 and TRBJ2-5, with TRBD1 identical over 10 bases. CDR1 and CDR2 (germline): SGHRS, YFSETQ. The CDR3 is made up of 14 amino acids. Trimming cost V 3 bases and J 5 bases; bases outside gene matches: 4. The chain's CDR3 is CASSSGTGVETQYF. The DNA of the CDR3 is TGCGCCAGCAGCTCCGGGACAGGGGTCGAGACCCAGTACTTC.

The rearrangement links TRBV18 to TRBJ2-3; 8 bases are shared with TRBD1. V dropped 6 bases and J dropped 3; count of bases not matched to a gene: 8. The CDR3 sequence is 15 residues long. CDR1 KGHSH and CDR2 LQKENI come from the germline V gene. The CDR3 reads CASSRGQGGTDTQYF. The CDR3 DNA reads as TGTGCCAGCTCCCGCGGACAGGGCGGGACAGATACGCAGTATTTT.

The rearrangement uses TRBV5-1 and TRBJ2-1; 14 bases agree with TRBD2. With V trimmed by 7 bases and J by 8 bases, 8 bases remained unmatched. The length of the CDR3 is 15 residues. Germline lookup yields CDR1 SGHRS and CDR2 YFSETQ. This CDR3 is CASHAGTSGSDEQFF. The CDR3 region has the DNA TGCGCCAGCCACGCCGGGACTAGCGGGAGCGATGAGCAGTTCTTC.

The chain combines TRBV7-2 with TRBJ1-2; D perhaps matches TRBD1 (5 bases). This CDR3 has 15 amino acids. From germline, CDR1 is SGHTA and CDR2 FQGNSA. Trimming shortened V by 1 base and J by 0 bases, and 9 bases separated the two germline ends. CDR3 region: CASSLDRQPNYGYTF. In DNA form, the CDR3 reads TGTGCCAGCAGCTTAGACAGGCAGCCTAACTATGGCTACACCTTC.

The V call is TRBV5-1, the J call TRBJ1-1; D perhaps matches TRBD1 (6 bases). The germline V and J ends were trimmed by 4 bases and 2 bases, with 12 bases remaining between them. Germline assignment: CDR1 SGHRS and CDR2 YFSETQ. The CDR3 is made up of 14 amino acids. Here the CDR3 DNA reads TGCGCCAGCAGCGAGCAGACAGGAAACACTGAAGCTTTCTTT. This translates into CASSEQTGNTEAFF.

V and J are TRBV12-3 or TRBV12-4 and TRBJ1-1; D is perhaps TRBD1 (5 bases). CDR3 size: 13 residues. V was clipped by 4 bases and J by 1 base, with 7 bases between them. The CDR3 protein is CASSYQGNTEAFF. The CDR3 DNA sequence: TGTGCCAGCAGTTATCAGGGGAACACTGAAGCTTTCTTT.

The chain couples TRBV5-4 to TRBJ2-7; 8 bases fit TRBD2. The CDR3 runs 14 residues. Germline loops: CDR1 SGHNT, CDR2 YYREEE (reference sequence). V gave up 0 bases and J gave up 9 bases; unmatched junction bases: 8. The CDR3 sequence: CASSLAPPAGGQYF. In DNA, the CDR3 is TGTGCCAGCAGCTTGGCCCCGCCGGCGGGAGGGCAGTACTTC.

The V gene is TRBV11-2, the J gene TRBJ2-7, with a weak D call TRBD1 (5 bases). CDR3 length equals 13 residues. V lost 0 bases and J 3 bases, leaving 6 bases between the germline ends. The germline V gene has CDR1 SGHAT and CDR2 FQNNGV. The CDR3 DNA sequence: TGTGCCAGCAGCTTAGAACAGGTCTACGAGCAGTACTTC. Amino acid sequence: CASSLEQVYEQYF. Complete variable domain (other parts from reference TRBV11-2 and TRBJ2-7): EAGVAQSPRYKIIEKRQSVAFWCNPISGHATLYWYQQILGQGPKLLIQFQNNGVVDDSQLPKDRFSAERLKGVDSTLKIQPAKLEDSAVYLCASSLEQVYEQYFGPGTRLTVT.

The chain has TRBV2 and TRBJ1-6; D might be TRBD1 (5 bases). V was trimmed by 0 bases and J by 13 bases, leaving 16 bases between them. The CDR3 has 15 residues. Germline assignment: CDR1 SNHLY and CDR2 FYNNEI. The CDR3 region is CASSEALRGRVPLHF. In nucleotides, the CDR3 is TGTGCCAGCAGTGAAGCGCTTAGGGGCAGAGTTCCCCTCCACTTT.

J is TRBJ1-2 and V is TRBV19; D uncertain. The CDR3 is 14 amino acids. V shed 3 bases and J shed 5 bases, with 13 bases lying between them. The V gene's germline CDR1 is LNHDA and CDR2 SQIVND (reference sequence). The CDR3 sequence: CASSINRYPYGYTF. CDR3 coding DNA: TGTGCCAGTAGTATTAACAGATACCCTTATGGCTACACCTTC.

The chain is built from TRBV3-1 (or the pseudogene TRBV3-2) and TRBJ2-3; TRBD1 matches at 8 bases. V dropped 4 bases and J dropped 9; count of bases not matched to a gene: 15. CDR1 and CDR2 from the germline V gene are LGHDT and YNNKEL (reference sequence). The length of the CDR3 is 16 residues. Here the CDR3 reads CASSPPGQGARRTQYF. The CDR3 nucleotides read TGTGCCAGCAGCCCGCCAGGACAGGGAGCAAGGAGAACGCAGTATTTT.

The chain is built from TRBV11-2 and TRBJ1-2; 9 nucleotides match TRBD1. The V segment lost 5 bases and the J segment 2 bases; nucleotides outside the gene matches: 6. CDR3 length: 15 amino acids. Per germline, CDR1 SGHAT and CDR2 FQNNGV. This CDR3 reads CASSITGQGNYGYTF. The CDR3 nucleotides read TGTGCCAGCAGCATTACGGGACAGGGAAACTATGGCTACACCTTC.

This chain uses TRBV7-2 with TRBJ2-1; maybe TRBD2 (6 bases). The CDR3 totals 15 residues. The V and J ends lost 3 bases and 7 bases respectively, with 16 bases between them. Germline V gene sequence: CDR1 SGHTA, CDR2 FQGNSA. The CDR3 spells CASSLSRGELNEQFF. The CDR3 nucleotides are TGTGCCAGCAGCTTGTCCCGCGGGGAACTAAATGAGCAGTTCTTC.

The V gene is TRBV11-2, the J gene TRBJ2-1, with 7 positions matching TRBD2. The CDR3 has 18 amino acids. The trim removed 4 bases at V and 6 bases at J, leaving 18 bases unmatched. Germline-derived CDR1 and CDR2 are SGHAT and FQNNGV. CDR3 region: CASSSLGSAGEPSNEQFF. The CDR3 DNA reads TGTGCCAGCAGCTCCCTTGGTTCGGCGGGAGAGCCCTCCAATGAGCAGTTCTTC.

J is TRBJ1-5 and V is TRBV28, with TRBD1 identical over 8 bases. Trimming took 5 bases from V and 1 from J; bases not matched to a gene: 16. The CDR3 is 19 amino acids. The germline gives CDR1 MDHEN, CDR2 SYDVKM. DNA of the CDR3: TGTGCCAGCAGTACAAAAATCCCGGACAGGGCCTTGAGCAATCAGCCCCAGCATTTT. It encodes CASSTKIPDRALSNQPQHF.

The V gene is TRBV7-9, the J gene TRBJ2-7, with a tentative D call TRBD2 (5 bases). V lost 5 bases, J lost 2 bases, and 16 bases lay in between. Germline CDR1 reads SEHNR; CDR2 reads FQNEAQ (reference sequence). This CDR3 has 15 amino acids. The DNA for the CDR3 is TGTGCCAGCAGCGCAGCAGTTGCGGGTCCCTACGAGCAGTACTTC. The encoded protein is CASSAAVAGPYEQYF.